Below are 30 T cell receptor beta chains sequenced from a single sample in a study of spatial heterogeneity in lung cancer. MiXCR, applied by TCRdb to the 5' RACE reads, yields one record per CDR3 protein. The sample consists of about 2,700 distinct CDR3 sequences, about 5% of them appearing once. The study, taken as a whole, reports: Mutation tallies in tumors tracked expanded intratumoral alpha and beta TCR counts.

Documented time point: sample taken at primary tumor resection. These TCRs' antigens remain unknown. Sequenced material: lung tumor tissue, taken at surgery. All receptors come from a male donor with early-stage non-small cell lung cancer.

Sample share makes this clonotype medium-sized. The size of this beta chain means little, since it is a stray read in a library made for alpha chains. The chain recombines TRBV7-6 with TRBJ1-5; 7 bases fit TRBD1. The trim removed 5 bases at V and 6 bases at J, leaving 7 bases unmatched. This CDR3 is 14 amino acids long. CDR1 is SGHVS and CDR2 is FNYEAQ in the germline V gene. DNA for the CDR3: TGTGCCAGCAGCCCCGGGACAGAGTTTCAGCCCCAGCATTTT. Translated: CASSPGTEFQPQHF.

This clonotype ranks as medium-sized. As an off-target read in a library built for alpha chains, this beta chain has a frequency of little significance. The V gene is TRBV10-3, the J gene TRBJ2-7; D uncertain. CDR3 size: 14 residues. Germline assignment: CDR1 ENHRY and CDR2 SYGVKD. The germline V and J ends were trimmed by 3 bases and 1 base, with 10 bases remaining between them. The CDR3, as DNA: TGTGCCATCAGTGAAAACAGCGAGTCCTACGAGCAGTACTTC. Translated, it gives CAISENSESYEQYF.

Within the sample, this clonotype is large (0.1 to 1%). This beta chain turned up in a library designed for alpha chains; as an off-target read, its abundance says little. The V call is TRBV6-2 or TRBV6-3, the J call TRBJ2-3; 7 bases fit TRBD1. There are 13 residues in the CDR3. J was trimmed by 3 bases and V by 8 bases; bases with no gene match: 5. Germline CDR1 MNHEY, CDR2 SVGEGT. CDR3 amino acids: CASGTGETDTQYF. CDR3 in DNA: TGTGCCAGCGGTACAGGGGAAACAGATACGCAGTATTTT.

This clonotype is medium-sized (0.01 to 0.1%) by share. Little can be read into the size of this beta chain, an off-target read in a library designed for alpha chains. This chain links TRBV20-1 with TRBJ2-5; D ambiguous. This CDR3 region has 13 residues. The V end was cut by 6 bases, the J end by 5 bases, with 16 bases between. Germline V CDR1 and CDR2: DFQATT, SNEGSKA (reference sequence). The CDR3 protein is CSAERTRRETQYF. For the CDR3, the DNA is TGCAGTGCCGAACGGACCCGCCGGGAGACCCAGTACTTC.

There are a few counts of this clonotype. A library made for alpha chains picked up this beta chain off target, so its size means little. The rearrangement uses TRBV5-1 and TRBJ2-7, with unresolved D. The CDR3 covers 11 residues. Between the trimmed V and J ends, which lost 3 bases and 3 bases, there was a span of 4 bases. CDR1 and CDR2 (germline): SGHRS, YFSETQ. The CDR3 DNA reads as TGCGCCAGCAGCTACAACTACGAGCAGTACTTC. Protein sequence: CASSYNYEQYF.

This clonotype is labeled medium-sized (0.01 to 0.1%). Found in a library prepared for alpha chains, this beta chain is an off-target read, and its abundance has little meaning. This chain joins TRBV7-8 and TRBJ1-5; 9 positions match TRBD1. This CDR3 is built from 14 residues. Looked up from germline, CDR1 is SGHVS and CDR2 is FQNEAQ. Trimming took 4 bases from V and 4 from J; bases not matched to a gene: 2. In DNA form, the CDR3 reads TGTGCCAGCAGCTCCGACAGGGGGAATCAGCCCCAGCATTTT. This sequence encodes CASSSDRGNQPQHF.

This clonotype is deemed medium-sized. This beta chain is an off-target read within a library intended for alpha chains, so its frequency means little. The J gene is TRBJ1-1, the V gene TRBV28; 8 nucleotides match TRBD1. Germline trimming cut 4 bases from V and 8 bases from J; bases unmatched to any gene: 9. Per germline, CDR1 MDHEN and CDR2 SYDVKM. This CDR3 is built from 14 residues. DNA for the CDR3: TGTGCCAGCAGTTCTCCTCAGGGGGCCGCGGAAGCTTTCTTT. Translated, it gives CASSSPQGAAEAFF.

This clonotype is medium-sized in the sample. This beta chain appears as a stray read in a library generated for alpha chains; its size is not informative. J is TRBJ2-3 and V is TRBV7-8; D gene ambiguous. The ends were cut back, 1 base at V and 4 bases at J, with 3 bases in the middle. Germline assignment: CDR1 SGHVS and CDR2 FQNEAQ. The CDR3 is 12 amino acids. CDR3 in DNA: TGTGCCAGCAGCTTAGAAGCAGATACGCAGTATTTT. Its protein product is CASSLEADTQYF.

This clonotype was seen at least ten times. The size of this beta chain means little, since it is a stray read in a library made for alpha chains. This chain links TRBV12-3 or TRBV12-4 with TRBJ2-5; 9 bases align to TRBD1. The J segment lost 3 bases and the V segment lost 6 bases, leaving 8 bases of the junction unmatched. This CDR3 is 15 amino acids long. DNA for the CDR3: TGTGCCAGCAGGGCACAGGGGGCGGGTAAAGAGACCCAGTACTTC. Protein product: CASRAQGAGKETQYF.

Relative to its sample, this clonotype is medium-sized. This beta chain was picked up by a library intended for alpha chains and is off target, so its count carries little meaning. DNA for the CDR3: TGTGCCACCAGTGATTGGAGGCAGGGCTACACCTTC. Translating it yields CATSDWRQGYTF. The V gene is TRBV24-1, the J gene TRBJ1-2; D gene ambiguous. The CDR3 extends over 12 amino acids. Germline V gene sequence: CDR1 KGHDR, CDR2 SFDVKD. V lost 2 bases and J 8 bases, leaving 8 bases between the germline ends.

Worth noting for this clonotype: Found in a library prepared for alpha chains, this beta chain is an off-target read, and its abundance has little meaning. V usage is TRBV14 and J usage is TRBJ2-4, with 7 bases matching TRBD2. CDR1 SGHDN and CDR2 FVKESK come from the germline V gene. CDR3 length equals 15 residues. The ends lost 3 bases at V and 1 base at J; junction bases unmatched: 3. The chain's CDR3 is CASSQAGAAKNIQYF. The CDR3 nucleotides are TGTGCCAGCAGCCAGGCGGGAGCGGCCAAAAACATTCAGTACTTC. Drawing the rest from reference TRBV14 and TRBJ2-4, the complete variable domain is EAGVTQFPSHSVIEKGQTVTLRCDPISGHDNLYWYRRVMGKEIKFLLHFVKESKQDESGMPNNRFLAERTGGTYSTLKVQPAELEDSGVYFCASSQAGAAKNIQYFGAGTRLSVL.

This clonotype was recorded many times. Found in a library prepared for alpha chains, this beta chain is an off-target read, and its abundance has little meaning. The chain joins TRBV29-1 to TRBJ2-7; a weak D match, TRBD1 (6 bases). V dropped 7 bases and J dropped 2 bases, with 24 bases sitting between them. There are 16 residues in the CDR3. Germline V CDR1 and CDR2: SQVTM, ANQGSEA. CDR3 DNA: TGCAGCGCCACGGGGATGGGGGCAGGGATCCCCTACGAGCAGTACTTC. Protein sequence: CSATGMGAGIPYEQYF.

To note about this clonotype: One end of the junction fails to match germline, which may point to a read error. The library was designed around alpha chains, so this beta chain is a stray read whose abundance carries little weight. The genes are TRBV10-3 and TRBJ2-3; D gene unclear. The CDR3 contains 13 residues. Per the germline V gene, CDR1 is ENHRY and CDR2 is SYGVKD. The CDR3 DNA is TGTGCCATCAATGAGCGAGACACAGATACGCAGTATTTT. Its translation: CAINERDTDTQYF.

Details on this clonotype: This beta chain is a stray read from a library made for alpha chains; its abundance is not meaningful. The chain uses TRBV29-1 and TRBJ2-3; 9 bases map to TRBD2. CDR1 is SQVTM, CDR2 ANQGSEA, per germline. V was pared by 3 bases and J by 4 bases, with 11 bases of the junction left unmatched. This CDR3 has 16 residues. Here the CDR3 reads CSVEKGSGSIADTQYF. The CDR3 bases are TGCAGCGTTGAGAAAGGTAGCGGGAGTATCGCAGATACGCAGTATTTT.

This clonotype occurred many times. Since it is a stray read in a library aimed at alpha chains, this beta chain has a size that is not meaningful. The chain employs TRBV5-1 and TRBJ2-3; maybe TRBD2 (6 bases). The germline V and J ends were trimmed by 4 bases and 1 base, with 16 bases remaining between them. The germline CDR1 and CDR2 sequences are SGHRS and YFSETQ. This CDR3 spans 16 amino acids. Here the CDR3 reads CASSLGAPGGTDTQYF. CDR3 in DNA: TGCGCCAGCAGCCTCGGTGCTCCGGGGGGCACAGATACGCAGTATTTT.

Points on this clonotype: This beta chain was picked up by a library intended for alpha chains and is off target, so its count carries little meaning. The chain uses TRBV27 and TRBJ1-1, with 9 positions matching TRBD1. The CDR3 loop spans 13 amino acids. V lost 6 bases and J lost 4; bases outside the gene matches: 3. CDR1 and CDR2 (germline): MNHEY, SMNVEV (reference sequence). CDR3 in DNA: TGTGCCAGCAGGCTGGACAGGGGCACTGAAGCTTTCTTT. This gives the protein CASRLDRGTEAFF.

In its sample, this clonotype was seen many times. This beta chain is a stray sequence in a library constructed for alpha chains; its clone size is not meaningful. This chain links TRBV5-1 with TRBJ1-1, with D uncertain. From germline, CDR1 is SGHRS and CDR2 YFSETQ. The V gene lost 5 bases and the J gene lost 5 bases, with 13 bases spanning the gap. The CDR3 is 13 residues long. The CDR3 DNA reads TGCGCCAGCAGTTCCGGGTCTGGGACTGAAGCTTTCTTT. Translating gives CASSSGSGTEAFF.

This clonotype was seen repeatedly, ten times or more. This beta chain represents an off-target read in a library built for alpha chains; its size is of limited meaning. CDR3 sequence (DNA): TGTGCCAGCAGTGGTCGTCTAGCGGGAGGGAAAGAGCAGTTCTTC. This translates into CASSGRLAGGKEQFF. The chain carries TRBV2 and TRBJ2-1, with 12 bases lining up with TRBD2. J gave up 10 bases and V 4 bases, and 8 bases lay outside the gene matches. This CDR3 is built from 15 residues. Germline assignment: CDR1 SNHLY and CDR2 FYNNEI.

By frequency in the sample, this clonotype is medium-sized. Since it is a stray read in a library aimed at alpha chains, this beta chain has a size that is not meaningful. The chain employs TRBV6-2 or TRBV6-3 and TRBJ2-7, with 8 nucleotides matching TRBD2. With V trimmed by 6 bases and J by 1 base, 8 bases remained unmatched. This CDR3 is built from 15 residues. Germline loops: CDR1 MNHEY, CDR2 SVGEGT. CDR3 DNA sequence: TGTGCCAGCAGCCGAATGCTAGCGGGTTCCTACGAGCAGTACTTC. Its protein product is CASSRMLAGSYEQYF.

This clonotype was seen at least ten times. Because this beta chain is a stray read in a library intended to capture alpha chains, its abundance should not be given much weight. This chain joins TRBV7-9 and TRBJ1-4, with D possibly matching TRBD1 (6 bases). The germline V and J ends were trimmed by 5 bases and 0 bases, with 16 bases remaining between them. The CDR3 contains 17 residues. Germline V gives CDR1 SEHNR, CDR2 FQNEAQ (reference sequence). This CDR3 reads CASSPGQFGATNEKLFF. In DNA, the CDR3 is TGTGCCAGCAGCCCCGGACAGTTTGGTGCAACTAATGAAAAACTGTTTTTT.

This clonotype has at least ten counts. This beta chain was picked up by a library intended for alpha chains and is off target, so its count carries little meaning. This CDR3 is CASSGPISGGGHEQFF. The CDR3 DNA is TGTGCCAGCAGTGGGCCGATCAGCGGGGGAGGCCATGAGCAGTTCTTC. This chain links TRBV28 with TRBJ2-1, with 8 bases identical to TRBD2. This CDR3 region has 16 residues. The V segment lost 5 bases and the J segment 8 bases; nucleotides outside the gene matches: 14. Germline lookup yields CDR1 MDHEN and CDR2 SYDVKM.

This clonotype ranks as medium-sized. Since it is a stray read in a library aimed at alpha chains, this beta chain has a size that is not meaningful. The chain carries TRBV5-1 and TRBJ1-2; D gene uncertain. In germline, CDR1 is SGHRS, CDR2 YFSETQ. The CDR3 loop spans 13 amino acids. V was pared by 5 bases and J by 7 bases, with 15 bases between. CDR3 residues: CASRRDDEGGYTF. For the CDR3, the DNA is TGCGCCAGCAGAAGAGACGATGAGGGTGGCTACACCTTC.

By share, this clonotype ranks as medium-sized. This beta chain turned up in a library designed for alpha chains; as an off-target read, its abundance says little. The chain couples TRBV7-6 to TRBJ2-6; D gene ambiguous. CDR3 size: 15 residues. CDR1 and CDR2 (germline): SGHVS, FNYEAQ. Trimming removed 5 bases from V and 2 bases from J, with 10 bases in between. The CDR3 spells CASSLGSAGANVLTF. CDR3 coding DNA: TGTGCCAGCAGCCTCGGATCGGCTGGGGCCAACGTCCTGACTTTC.

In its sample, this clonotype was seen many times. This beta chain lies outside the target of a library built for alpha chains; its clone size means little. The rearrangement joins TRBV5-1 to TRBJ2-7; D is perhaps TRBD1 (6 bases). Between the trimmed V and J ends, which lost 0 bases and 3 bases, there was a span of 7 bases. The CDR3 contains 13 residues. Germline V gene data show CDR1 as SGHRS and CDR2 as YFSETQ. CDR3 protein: CASSLEQGYEQYF. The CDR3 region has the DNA TGCGCCAGCAGCTTGGAACAGGGCTACGAGCAGTACTTC.

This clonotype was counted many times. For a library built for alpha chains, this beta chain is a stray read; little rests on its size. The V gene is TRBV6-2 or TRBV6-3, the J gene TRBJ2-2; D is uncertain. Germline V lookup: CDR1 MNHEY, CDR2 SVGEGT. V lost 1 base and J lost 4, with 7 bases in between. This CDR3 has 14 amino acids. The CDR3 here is CASSYFAITGELFF. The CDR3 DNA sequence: TGTGCCAGCAGTTACTTCGCTATCACCGGGGAGCTGTTTTTT.

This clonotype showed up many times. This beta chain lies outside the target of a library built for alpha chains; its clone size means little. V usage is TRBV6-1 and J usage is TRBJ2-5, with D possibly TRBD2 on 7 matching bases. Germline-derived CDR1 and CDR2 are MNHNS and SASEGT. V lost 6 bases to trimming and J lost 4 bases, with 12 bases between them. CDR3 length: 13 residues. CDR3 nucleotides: TGTGCCAGCAGCCCGCGGGGGCGAGAGACCCAGTACTTC. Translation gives CASSPRGRETQYF.

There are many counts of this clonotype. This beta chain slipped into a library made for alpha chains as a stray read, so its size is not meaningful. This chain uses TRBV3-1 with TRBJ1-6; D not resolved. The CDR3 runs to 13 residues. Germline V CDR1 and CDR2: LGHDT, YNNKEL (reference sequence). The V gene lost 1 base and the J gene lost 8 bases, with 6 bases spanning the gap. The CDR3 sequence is CASSQAQDSPLHF. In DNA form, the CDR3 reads TGTGCCAGCAGCCAAGCTCAGGATTCACCCCTCCACTTT. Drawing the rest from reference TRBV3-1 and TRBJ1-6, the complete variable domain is DTAVSQTPKYLVTQMGNDKSIKCEQNLGHDTMYWYKQDSKKFLKIMFSYNNKELIINETVPNRFSPKSPDKAHLNLHINSLELGDSAVYFCASSQAQDSPLHFGNGTRLTVT.

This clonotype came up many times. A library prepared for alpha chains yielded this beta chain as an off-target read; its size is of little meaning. The chain's CDR3 is CASSLATDTQYF. The CDR3 nucleotides are TGCGCCAGCAGCTTGGCGACAGATACGCAGTATTTT. This chain uses TRBV5-1 with TRBJ2-3; D not resolved. Deletions cut 0 bases from V and 3 bases from J, with 2 bases between. The germline V gene has CDR1 SGHRS and CDR2 YFSETQ. The CDR3 runs to 12 residues. The variable domain in full, with the rest retrieved from reference TRBV5-1 and TRBJ2-3, is KAGVTQTPRYLIKTRGQQVTLSCSPISGHRSVSWYQQTPGQGLQFLFEYFSETQRNKGNFPGRFSGRQFSNSRSEMNVSTLELGDSALYLCASSLATDTQYFGPGTRLTVL.

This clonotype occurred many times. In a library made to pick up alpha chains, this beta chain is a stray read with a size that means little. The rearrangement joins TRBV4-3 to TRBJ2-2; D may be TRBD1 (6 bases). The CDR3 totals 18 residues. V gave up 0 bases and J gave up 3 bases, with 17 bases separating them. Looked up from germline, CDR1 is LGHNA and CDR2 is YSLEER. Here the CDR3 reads CASSQDRDTLLDTGELFF. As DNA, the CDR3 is TGCGCCAGCAGCCAAGATCGGGACACCCTTTTGGACACCGGGGAGCTGTTTTTT.

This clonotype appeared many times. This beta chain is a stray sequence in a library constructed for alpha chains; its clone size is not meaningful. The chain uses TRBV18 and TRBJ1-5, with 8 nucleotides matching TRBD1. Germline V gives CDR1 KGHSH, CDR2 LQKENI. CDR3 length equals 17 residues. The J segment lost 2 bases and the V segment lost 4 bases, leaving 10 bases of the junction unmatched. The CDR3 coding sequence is TGTGCCAGCTCACGCGGACAGGGCAGCGGTGGCAATCAGCCCCAGCATTTT. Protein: CASSRGQGSGGNQPQHF.